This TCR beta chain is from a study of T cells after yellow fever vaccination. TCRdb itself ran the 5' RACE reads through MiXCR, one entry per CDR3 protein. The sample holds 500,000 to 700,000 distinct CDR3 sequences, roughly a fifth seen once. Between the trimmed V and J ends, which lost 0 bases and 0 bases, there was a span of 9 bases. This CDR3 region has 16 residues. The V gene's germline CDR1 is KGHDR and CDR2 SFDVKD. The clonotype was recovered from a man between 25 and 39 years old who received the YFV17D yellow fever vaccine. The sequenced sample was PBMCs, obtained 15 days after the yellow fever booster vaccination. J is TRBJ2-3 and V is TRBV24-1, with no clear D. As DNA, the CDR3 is TGTGCCACCAGTGATTTGAGGCACCCGAGCACAGATACGCAGTATTTT. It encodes CATSDLRHPSTDTQYF.